The 18 T cell receptor beta chains in this list originate from one sample, sequenced in a study of cytomegalovirus exposure and HLA in healthy donors. Researchers ran the PCR with 60 Vbeta and 13 Jbeta primers. Sequencing was performed with immunoSEQ multiplex PCR; in TCRdb, only in-frame clones are kept and a portion is missing. The repertoire consists of tens of thousands of clones, with about 78% occurring once and the leading ten covering about an eighth. The sequenced material came from PBMCs. Receptors originate from a woman aged 40 to 49 in good health and CMV-seropositive.

This clone turned up a few times. The chain uses TRBV19 and TRBJ1-6, with a possible D match to TRBD1 (6 bases). Per the germline V gene, CDR1 is LNHDA and CDR2 is SQIVND (reference sequence). The CDR3 totals 14 residues. The V end was cut by 3 bases, the J end by 9 bases, with 12 bases between. This CDR3 reads CASSISGEGSPLHF. CDR3 nucleotides: TGTGCCAGTAGTATCTCAGGGGAAGGTTCACCCCTCCACTTT.

This clone was recorded only once. The CDR3 region is CASSSDRANEKLFF. CDR3 nucleotides: TGTGCCAGCAGCTCAGACAGGGCTAATGAAAAACTGTTTTTT. The chain couples TRBV5-6 to TRBJ1-4; TRBD1 matches 7 bases. CDR1 is SGHDT, CDR2 YYEEEE, per germline. Trimming cost V 3 bases and J 3 bases; bases outside gene matches: 2. CDR3 length: 14 amino acids.

This chain's CDR3 is CASSLTRAGDNSYEQYF. The CDR3 bases are TGTGCCAGCAGCTTAACGCGGGCGGGGGACAATAGCTACGAGCAGTACTTC. The rearrangement links TRBV7-3 to TRBJ2-7; a possible D gene is TRBD2 (7 bases). Germline-derived CDR1 and CDR2 are SGHTA and FQGTGA. CDR3 length equals 17 residues. Trimming took 0 bases from V and 3 from J, leaving 18 bases between them.

The rearrangement joins TRBV2 to TRBJ2-7; 9 bases are a match to TRBD1. The CDR3 consists of 14 residues. Germline V CDR1 and CDR2: SNHLY, FYNNEI. Germline trimming cut 5 bases from V and 4 bases from J; bases unmatched to any gene: 6. The CDR3 DNA follows: TGTGCCAGCAGTCTTGGGACAGGGAATTACGAGCAGTACTTC. This codes for CASSLGTGNYEQYF.

This clone was seen only a few times. The rearrangement joins TRBV7-9 to TRBJ1-2; D is perhaps TRBD1 (6 bases). CDR3 length equals 15 residues. V dropped 5 bases and J dropped 2 bases, with 15 bases sitting between them. Germline V gene sequence: CDR1 SEHNR, CDR2 FQNEAQ (reference sequence). CDR3: CASSPRQDWNYGYTF. The CDR3 DNA sequence: TGTGCCAGCAGCCCTCGACAGGACTGGAACTATGGCTACACCTTC.

This chain connects TRBV7-9 to TRBJ2-3; no firm D call. Deletions cut 5 bases from V and 1 base from J, with 4 bases between. The CDR3 is made up of 12 amino acids. Per the germline V gene, CDR1 is SEHNR and CDR2 is FQNEAQ (reference sequence). The CDR3 sequence: CASSPGTDTQYF. In nucleotides, the CDR3 is TGTGCCAGCAGCCCGGGCACAGATACGCAGTATTTT.

The chain links TRBV5-4 to TRBJ2-5; 9 nucleotides align to TRBD2. The CDR3 has 14 residues. Germline CDR1 SGHNT, CDR2 YYREEE (reference sequence). The J segment lost 2 bases and the V segment lost 5 bases, leaving 4 bases of the junction unmatched. This CDR3 is CASRPSGGQETQYF. CDR3 in DNA: TGTGCCAGCAGACCAAGCGGGGGGCAAGAGACCCAGTACTTC.

This clone was picked up a small number of times. The chain has TRBV4-1 and TRBJ1-1; D remains ambiguous. Trimming stripped 1 base from V and 3 bases from J, with 9 bases between. Germline CDR1 MGHRA, CDR2 YSYEKL. The CDR3 runs 14 residues. The CDR3 DNA sequence: TGCGCCAGCAGCCAAGGACTGGACTACACTGAAGCTTTCTTT. Its translation: CASSQGLDYTEAFF.

As for this clone: The junction differs from germline at one of its ends, possibly a read error. The chain uses TRBV5-4 and TRBJ2-7; D is perhaps TRBD1 (5 bases). The CDR3 covers 12 residues. Germline values: CDR1 SGHNT, CDR2 YYREEE (reference sequence). The CDR3 nucleotides are TGTGCCAGCAGCTCGCAGGGCTACGAGCGGTACTTC. Protein sequence: CASSSQGYERYF.

The chain employs TRBV4-1 and TRBJ2-7; D is unresolved. CDR1 is MGHRA, CDR2 YSYEKL, per germline. Trimming left V 4 bases short and J 9 bases short, with 16 bases between. CDR3 length: 13 amino acids. CDR3 sequence: CASSPHPRVMQYF. In DNA form, the CDR3 reads TGCGCCAGCAGCCCCCATCCTCGGGTGATGCAGTACTTC.

Concerning this clone: At one end the junction does not follow the germline gene, possibly because of a read error. The V call is TRBV7-2, the J call TRBJ2-7; D uncertain. Per germline, CDR1 SGHTA and CDR2 FQGNSA. The CDR3 spans 14 residues. The CDR3 region has the DNA TGTGCCAGCAGCGTAGCCCTGAGCTCCTACGAGCAGTACTTC. The encoded protein is CASSVALSSYEQYF.

This clone has a handful of counts. This chain links TRBV21-1 with TRBJ2-6; the D segment call TRBD1 is taken from the table without a DNA check. TRBV21-1 is a recognized pseudogene. There are 17 residues in the CDR3. The CDR3 DNA reads TGTGCCAGCACCACGGCCAGGGATCGTTCTGGGGCCAACGTCCTGACTTTC. It translates to CASTTARDRSGANVLTF.

Here the CDR3 reads CASSVGRGGHTGELFF. The DNA for the CDR3 is TGTGCCAGCAGCGTAGGGAGGGGGGGTCACACCGGGGAGCTGTTTTTT. The chain links TRBV9 to TRBJ2-2, with D tentatively TRBD2 (7 bases). The germline CDR1 and CDR2 sequences are SGDLS and YYNGEE. The CDR3 has 16 residues. Trimming removed 0 bases at V and 3 bases at J, with 12 bases between. Combining the CDR3 with reference TRBV9 and TRBJ2-2 gives the whole variable domain DSGVTQTPKHLITATGQRVTLRCSPRSGDLSVYWYQQSLDQGLQFLIQYYNGEERAKGNILERFSAQQFPDLHSELNLSSLELGDSALYFCASSVGRGGHTGELFFGEGSRLTVL.

This clone was picked up a small number of times. The chain couples TRBV6-1 to TRBJ2-5; TRBD2 is a possible D gene (5 bases). CDR1 MNHNS and CDR2 SASEGT come from the germline V gene. V was trimmed by 7 bases and J by 2 bases, leaving 17 bases between them. The CDR3 spans 15 residues. CDR3: CASITRAALQETQYF. The CDR3 nucleotides read TGTGCCAGCATTACGAGGGCCGCGCTGCAAGAGACCCAGTACTTC.

The chain links TRBV7-9 to TRBJ2-7; 12 positions match TRBD1. Germline V lookup: CDR1 SEHNR, CDR2 FQNEAQ (reference sequence). With V trimmed by 6 bases and J by 5 bases, 11 bases remained unmatched. The CDR3 runs 16 residues. CDR3 in amino acids: CASRPPRDRGLHEQYF. DNA for the CDR3: TGTGCCAGCAGACCCCCCCGGGACAGGGGGCTCCACGAGCAGTACTTC.

The V call is TRBV18, the J call TRBJ1-5, with 8 nucleotides matching TRBD1. This CDR3 region has 15 residues. CDR1 KGHSH and CDR2 LQKENI come from the germline V gene. V was clipped by 6 bases and J by 7 bases; unmatched bases: 11. CDR3 amino acids: CASSGQGALGQPQHF. CDR3 DNA: TGTGCCAGCTCGGGGCAGGGGGCGCTAGGACAGCCCCAGCATTTT.

This clone was counted a single time. The chain couples TRBV18 to TRBJ1-3; possible D gene TRBD1, 6 bases. The ends were cut back, 3 bases at V and 0 bases at J, with 6 bases in the middle. Germline lookup yields CDR1 KGHSH and CDR2 LQKENI. The CDR3 extends over 14 amino acids. CDR3 loop: CASSPDSSGNTIYF. The DNA of the CDR3 is TGTGCCAGCTCACCGGACAGCTCTGGAAACACCATATATTTT.

This sequence joins TRBV6-6 and TRBJ1-2, with a tentative D call TRBD1 (5 bases). The CDR3 totals 13 residues. The V gene lost 6 bases and the J gene lost 0 bases, with 8 bases spanning the gap. Germline CDR1 and CDR2: MNHNY and SVGAGI (reference sequence). The CDR3, as DNA: TGTGCCAGCAGCCCAGGGTCTAACTATGGCTACACCTTC. Protein product: CASSPGSNYGYTF.